These 9 T cell receptor beta chains were sequenced from one sample in a study of human T cells and chemical hapten exposure. Time point in this sample: healthy volunteer bleed at 6 weeks. It was unfractionated whole blood from which total RNA was extracted. TCRdb re-derived calls from the RACE reads in MiXCR, one entry per CDR3 protein. The table lists approximately 84,000 distinct CDR3 sequences, roughly 8.7% of them singletons, with approximately 1.5% in the top ten. The sample taken for sequencing was whole blood. Every receptor here comes from a male donor in good health. Some clones in this sample may be carry-over from other donors' samples.

This clonotype occurred many times. The chain joins TRBV3-1 to TRBJ2-7; 7 nucleotides line up with TRBD1. Germline values: CDR1 LGHDT, CDR2 YNNKEL (reference sequence). V trimming: 4 bases; J trimming: 0 bases; junction bases outside the gene matches: 3. The CDR3 runs to 14 residues. CDR3 nucleotide sequence: TGTGCCAGCAGCCTTAGGGACAGCTCCTACGAGCAGTACTTC. Protein sequence: CASSLRDSSYEQYF.

The chain uses TRBV14 and TRBJ2-7; no clear D. Germline CDR1 reads SGHDN; CDR2 reads FVKESK. V was clipped by 0 bases and J by 9 bases, with 6 bases between them. The CDR3 runs to 11 residues. The CDR3 sequence: CASSQDSRQYF. CDR3 DNA sequence: TGTGCCAGCAGCCAAGATAGCAGGCAGTACTTC.

This clonotype was counted between two and nine times. The chain has TRBV20-1 and TRBJ2-7; D is ambiguous. The CDR3 totals 11 residues. Germline CDR1 DFQATT, CDR2 SNEGSKA (reference sequence). The V end was cut by 8 bases, the J end by 5 bases, with 13 bases between. CDR3: CSTVGSDEQYF. CDR3 coding DNA: TGCAGTACGGTAGGGTCCGACGAGCAGTACTTC.

This clonotype has only a few counts. An end of the junction does not agree with germline; a read error may underlie this. The chain recombines TRBV10-3 with TRBJ2-3; D is undetermined. CDR3 length: 11 amino acids. The V gene's germline CDR1 is ENHRY and CDR2 SYGVKD. For the CDR3, the DNA is TGTGCCATCAGAAGCAGAGATACGCAGTATTTT. This codes for CAIRSRDTQYF.

The chain recombines TRBV5-1 with TRBJ1-2; TRBD1 matches 9 bases. CDR1 SGHRS and CDR2 YFSETQ come from the germline V gene. The length of the CDR3 is 15 residues. Trimming removed 6 bases from V and 2 bases from J; junction bases left unmatched: 8. CDR3 loop: CASNPDRGENYGYTF. The CDR3 coding sequence is TGCGCCAGCAACCCGGACAGGGGTGAGAACTATGGCTACACCTTC.

This clonotype was picked up a small number of times. This chain links TRBV4-1 with TRBJ2-2; TRBD2 matches 7 bases. Germline lookup yields CDR1 MGHRA and CDR2 YSYEKL. The V gene end was trimmed by 1 base and the J gene end by 1 base; junction bases not matched to a gene: 3. This CDR3 is 16 amino acids long. The CDR3 reads CASSQAGLKNTGELFF. The CDR3 nucleotides read TGCGCCAGCAGCCAAGCGGGACTAAAGAACACCGGGGAGCTGTTTTTT.

In this sample, this clonotype turned up a few times. The chain uses TRBV6-5 and TRBJ2-7, with D hard to call. V shed 0 bases and J shed 2 bases, with 14 bases lying between them. The length of the CDR3 is 16 residues. Germline CDR1 and CDR2: MNHEY and SVGAGI. The CDR3 region has the DNA TGTGCCAGCAGTTACTCGGCATCATGGGTCGCCTACGAGCAGTACTTC. As protein: CASSYSASWVAYEQYF.

The chain couples TRBV5-1 to TRBJ2-5; D might be TRBD1 (6 bases). The V gene lost 4 bases and the J gene lost 3 bases, with 10 bases spanning the gap. Germline CDR1 is SGHRS and CDR2 is YFSETQ. The CDR3 consists of 13 residues. The CDR3 coding sequence is TGCGCCAGCAGCCCGAACAGGGAAGAGACCCAGTACTTC. The encoded protein is CASSPNREETQYF.

This clonotype was observed many times. This sequence joins TRBV7-4 and TRBJ2-5; D unclear. Trimming removed 0 bases from V and 4 bases from J, with 3 bases in between. Germline V gives CDR1 SGHVT, CDR2 SQSDAQ. This CDR3 is 12 amino acids long. This chain's CDR3 is CASSLAGETQYF. The CDR3 region has the DNA TGTGCCAGCAGCTTAGCCGGAGAGACCCAGTACTTC. Full variable domain (outside the CDR3, taken from reference TRBV7-4 and TRBJ2-5): GAGVSQSPRYKVAKRGRDVALRCDSISGHVTLYWYRQTLGQGSEVLTYSQSDAQRDKSGRPSGRFSAERPERSVSTLKIQRTEQGDSAVYLCASSLAGETQYFGPGTRLLVL.